This T cell receptor beta chain is from a study of response to subunit inactivated influenza vaccine. V lost 3 bases and J 1 base, leaving 8 bases between the germline ends. The CDR3 runs 13 residues. The germline CDR1 and CDR2 sequences are SGDLS and YYNGEE. TCRdb itself ran the RT-PCR reads through MiXCR, one entry per CDR3 protein. The data contain approximately 680,000 distinct CDR3 sequences, less than 20% of them singletons. With respect to this clonotype: Its specificity is not known.

Notes on the study in general: The authors suggested that every seasonal influenza vaccination recruits few new T cells.

The starting material was PBMCs from blood, obtained 11 to 12 days after vaccination. This chain connects TRBV9 to TRBJ2-7, with D possibly TRBD2 on 6 matching bases. This clonotype was sampled from a man between 45 and 60 years old who received an inactivated influenza vaccine. CDR3 in amino acids: CASSASVSYEQYF. CDR3 nucleotides: TGTGCCAGCAGCGCTAGCGTATCCTACGAGCAGTACTTC.